This TCR beta chain was identified in a study of T cell clonality in common variable immunodeficiency. General study findings and limits: Shared TCRbeta clones were fewer between CVID subjects than controls. Compared with healthy controls, CVID subjects showed increased TCRbeta clonality, mostly in about a third.

Germline lookup yields CDR1 LNHDA and CDR2 SQIVND (reference sequence). The CDR3 runs 14 residues. The junction had 9 bases not matched to a gene; V was cut back by 9 bases and J by 3 bases. Each donor provided roughly 4.5 to 8 ml of heparinized whole blood. This clone was counted many times. What it recognizes is unknown. The sequence runs out 3 residues before the end of the CDR3; the remainder is reconstructed from the germline J gene. Sequencing input was equivalent genomic DNA from CVID and controls. Repertoires were generated with immunoSEQ multiplex PCR, while TCRdb's copy carries only in-frame clones and drops some. The sample has around 45,000 clones, none seen only once; the top ten hold around 2.8%.

V gene TRBV19 combines with J gene TRBJ2-7, with 9 bases aligning to TRBD1. This TCR came from a person aged 18-70 years in good health. The sample consisted of peripheral blood mononuclear cells. The CDR3 loop is CASRSRTGVYEQYF. The covered CDR3 bases are TGTGCCAGCCGCTCTCGGACAGGGGTCTACGAG.